A selection of T cell receptor beta chains follows, all from one sample in a study of cytomegalovirus exposure and HLA in healthy donors. Assay: immunoSEQ multiplex PCR; the TCRdb copy retains only in-frame clones and omits some. This repertoire shows about 150,000 clones, 84% found once; its top ten account for around 5%. Sequencing was performed on PBMCs. The origin of the receptors is a man younger than 30 in good health and CMV-seronegative. CDR3s include the opening cysteine and the closing phenylalanine or tryptophan. A D gene is named only where the DNA matches it firmly. Size tells how often a clone was seen (once, few, many) or the class of an expanded clone, and some rows leave it out.

cdr3_length | clone_size | d_call | j_call | v_call | cdr3_nt | cdr3_aa
18 | - | - | TRBJ2-7 | TRBV9 | TGTGCCAGCGCCGGAGGGGGGGGGAAAGGCAAACCGGGCTACGAGCAGTACTTC | CASAGGGGKGKPGYEQYF
16 | - | - | TRBJ1-2 | TRBV13 | TGTGCCAGCAGCCGCCGAGGGGAGGCTACTAACTATGGCTACACCTTC | CASSRRGEATNYGYTF
13 | - | - | TRBJ2-7 | TRBV5-1 | TGCGCCAGCAGCGCCTCAGGGTCGGTCGAGCAGTACTTC | CASSASGSVEQYF
18 | - | TRBD2 | TRBJ2-4 | TRBV5-5 | TGTGCCAGCAGCCTCCGGGGACTAGCGGGGGCCCCCAAAAACATTCAGTACTTC | CASSLRGLAGAPKNIQYF
17 | - | - | TRBJ2-6 | TRBV2 | TGTGCCAGCAGTGAAAGGGGTGCGGGGTCTGGGGCCAACGTCCTGACTTTC | CASSERGAGSGANVLTF
15 | - | TRBD2 | TRBJ2-7 | TRBV6-6 | TGTGCCAGCAGTTCCGAGGGGAGGGGCGGGTTCGAGCAGTACTTC | CASSSEGRGGFEQYF
14 | once | - | TRBJ2-7 | TRBV2 | TGTGCCAGCAGGCCAGGCCAGGGTAAGAGCGAGCAGTACTTC | CASRPGQGKSEQYF
14 | - | - | TRBJ1-2 | TRBV27 | TGTGCCAGCAGTTTCGTTTGGCCCTCGGGAGGCTACACCTTC | CASSFVWPSGGYTF
13 | - | - | TRBJ2-7 | TRBV7-2 | TGTGCCAGCAGCTTAGTGCGGGAAGGCGAGCAGTACTTC | CASSLVREGEQYF
14 | - | - | TRBJ2-2 | TRBV19 | TGTGCCAGTAGCTCGGGATCGAACACCGGGGAGCTGTTTTTT | CASSSGSNTGELFF
13 | - | - | TRBJ1-1 | TRBV7-6 | TGTGCCAGCAGCTTAAGCGTGGGTGCTGAAGCTTTCTTT | CASSLSVGAEAFF
16 | - | - | TRBJ2-1 | TRBV4-3 | TGCGCCAGCAGCCAAGACAGGGGAGCGAATGGGAATGAGCAGTTCTTC | CASSQDRGANGNEQFF
14 | - | TRBD1 | TRBJ2-1 | TRBV5-1 | TGCGCCAGCAGCCAACCCGACAGGGGAAATGATAAGTTCTTC | CASSQPDRGNDKFF
12 | - | - | TRBJ2-1 | TRBV30 | TGTGCCTGGAGTGTACTGGTAAATGAGCAGTTCTTC | CAWSVLVNEQFF
15 | once | TRBD1 | TRBJ1-1 | TRBV7-8 | TGTGCCAGCAGCTTAGCTACAGGGGGTATGACTGAAGCTTTCTTT | CASSLATGGMTEAFF
15 | - | TRBD2 | TRBJ2-7 | TRBV7-8 | TGTGCCAGCAGCTTAGAGACTAGCGGGGTCTACGAGCAGTACTTC | CASSLETSGVYEQYF
15 | - | - | TRBJ2-2 | TRBV19 | TGTGCCAGTATGGGCAGGGGTCTTGGTATCGGGGAGCTGTTTTTT | CASMGRGLGIGELFF
12 | once | - | TRBJ2-7 | TRBV14 | TGTGCCAGCAGCCAAGCCCGAGCGGGGCAGTACTTC | CASSQARAGQYF
15 | - | TRBD2 | TRBJ2-7 | TRBV28 | TGTGCCAGCAGTTTATGGACTAGCGGGAGAAACGAGCAGTACTTC | CASSLWTSGRNEQYF
17 | - | - | TRBJ2-6 | TRBV6-1 | TGTGCCAGCAGTGAAGATGGAGGGTCGGCTGGGGCCAACGTCCTGACTTTC | CASSEDGGSAGANVLTF
14 | - | - | TRBJ2-7 | TRBV9 | TGTGCCAGCAGCGTGGGCATCTCAGGTACCGAGCAGTACTTC | CASSVGISGTEQYF
14 | - | - | TRBJ2-5 | TRBV4-1 | TGCGCCAGCAGCCTAATAACCGATGCGAAGACCCAGTACTTC | CASSLITDAKTQYF
15 | - | - | TRBJ2-5 | TRBV19 | TGTGCCAGTAGTATCACAGGGTCGGGGGGCGAGACCCAGTACTTC | CASSITGSGGETQYF
18 | few | TRBD1 | TRBJ1-5 | TRBV6-8 | TGTGCCAGCTGCTCCGGGACAGAAAACTGGGGTATCAATCAGCCCCAGCATTTT | CASCSGTENWGINQPQHF
14 | - | - | TRBJ1-5 | TRBV15 | TGTGCCACCAGCAGCACCCGGGATCGCCAGCCCCAGCATTTT | CATSSTRDRQPQHF
16 | - | TRBD2 | TRBJ2-3 | TRBV10-3 | TGTGCCATCAGGGAGGGACTAGCGGGGGGACAAGATACGCAGTATTTT | CAIREGLAGGQDTQYF
17 | - | TRBD2 | TRBJ2-2 | TRBV7-8 | TGTGCCAGCAGCTTAGGTCTCGGGGGGGGGCCTCGTGGGGAGCTGTTTTTT | CASSLGLGGGPRGELFF
13 | - | TRBD1 | TRBJ2-7 | TRBV19 | TGTGCCAGTAGTGGGACAGTGGGCTACGAGCAGTACTTC | CASSGTVGYEQYF
18 | - | TRBD2 | TRBJ2-4 | TRBV14 | TGTGCCAGCAGCCAAGATTCTGCGACTAGCGCGCTCAAAAACATTCAGTACTTC | CASSQDSATSALKNIQYF